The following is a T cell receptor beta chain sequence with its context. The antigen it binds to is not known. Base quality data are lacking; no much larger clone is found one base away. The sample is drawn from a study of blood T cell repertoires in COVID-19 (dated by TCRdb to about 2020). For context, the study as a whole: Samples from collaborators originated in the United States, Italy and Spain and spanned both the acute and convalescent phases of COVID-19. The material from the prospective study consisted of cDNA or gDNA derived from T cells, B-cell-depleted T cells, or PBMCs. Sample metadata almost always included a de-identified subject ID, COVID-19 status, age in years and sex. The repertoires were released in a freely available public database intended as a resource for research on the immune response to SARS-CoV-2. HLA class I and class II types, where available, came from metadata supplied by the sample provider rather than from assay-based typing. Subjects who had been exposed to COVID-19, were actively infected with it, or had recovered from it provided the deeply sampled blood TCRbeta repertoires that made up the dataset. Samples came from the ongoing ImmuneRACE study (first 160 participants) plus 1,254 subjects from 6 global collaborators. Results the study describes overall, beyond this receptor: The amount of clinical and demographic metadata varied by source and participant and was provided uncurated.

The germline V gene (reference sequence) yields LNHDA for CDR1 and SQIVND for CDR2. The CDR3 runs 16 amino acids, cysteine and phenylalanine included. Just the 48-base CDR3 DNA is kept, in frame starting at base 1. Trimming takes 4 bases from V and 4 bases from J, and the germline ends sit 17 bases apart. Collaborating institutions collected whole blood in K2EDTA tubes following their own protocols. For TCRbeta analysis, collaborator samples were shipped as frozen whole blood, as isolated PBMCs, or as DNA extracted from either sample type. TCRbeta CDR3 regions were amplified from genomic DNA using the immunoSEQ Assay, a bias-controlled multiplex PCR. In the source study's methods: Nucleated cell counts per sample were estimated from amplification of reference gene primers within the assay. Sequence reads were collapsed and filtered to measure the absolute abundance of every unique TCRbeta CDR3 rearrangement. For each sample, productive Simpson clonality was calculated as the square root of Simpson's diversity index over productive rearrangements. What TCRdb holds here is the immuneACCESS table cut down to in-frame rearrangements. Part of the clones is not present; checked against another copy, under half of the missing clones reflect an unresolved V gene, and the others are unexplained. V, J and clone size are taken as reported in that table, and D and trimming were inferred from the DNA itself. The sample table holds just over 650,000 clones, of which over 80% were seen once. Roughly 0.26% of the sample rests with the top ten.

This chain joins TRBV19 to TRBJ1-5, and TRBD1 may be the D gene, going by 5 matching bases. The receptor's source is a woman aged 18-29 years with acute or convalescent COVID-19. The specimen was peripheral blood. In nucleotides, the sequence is TGTGCCAGTAGTACGGGCAGGGAGGTTGGTAATCAGCCCCAGCATTTT. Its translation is CASSTGREVGNQPQHF.